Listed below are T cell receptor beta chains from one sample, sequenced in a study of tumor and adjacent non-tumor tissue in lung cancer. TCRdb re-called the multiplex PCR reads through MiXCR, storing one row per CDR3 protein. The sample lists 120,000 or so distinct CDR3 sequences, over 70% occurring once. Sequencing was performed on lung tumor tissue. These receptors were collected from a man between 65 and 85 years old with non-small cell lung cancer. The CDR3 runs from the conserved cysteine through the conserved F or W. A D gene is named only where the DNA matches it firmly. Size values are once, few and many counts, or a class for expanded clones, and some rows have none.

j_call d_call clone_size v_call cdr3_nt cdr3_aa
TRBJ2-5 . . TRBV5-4 TGTGCCAGCACCTTGAGTGGCACTGTTGGGACTCAGTACTTC CASTLSGTVGTQYF
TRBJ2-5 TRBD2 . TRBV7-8 TGTGCCAGCAGCTTAGCGTCGAGCGGAACTGGGGGGGAGACCAAGTGCTTC CASSLASSGTGGETKCF
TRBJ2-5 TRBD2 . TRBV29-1 TGCACCGTTGAAGTAGCGGGAGAGGCCCAGTACTTC CTVEVAGEAQYF
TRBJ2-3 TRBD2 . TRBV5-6 TGTGCCAGCAGCTTGGTAGGGACTAGCGGGGGCGACACAGATATGGAGTATTTT CASSLVGTSGGDTDMEYF
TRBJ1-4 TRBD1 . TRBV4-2 TGTGCCAGCAGCCAGGCCGGACAGGGCTTTAATGAAAAACTGCTTTTT CASSQAGQGFNEKLLF
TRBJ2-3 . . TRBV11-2 TGTGGCAACAGCCTAACCCCAGGGTCAAGTACGCAGTATTTT CGNSLTPGSSTQYF
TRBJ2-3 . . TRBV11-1 TGTACGAGCAGCCTTTTCGGGACATACACAGATACGCAGTATTTT CTSSLFGTYTDTQYF
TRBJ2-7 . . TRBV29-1 TGCACCGTTATAGCTAGCTGGAACTACGAGCAGTGCTTC CTVIASWNYEQCF
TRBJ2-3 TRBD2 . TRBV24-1 TGTGCCACCAGTGGGACTAGTGCGTATACGCAGTATTTT CATSGTSAYTQYF
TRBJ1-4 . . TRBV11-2 TGTGCCAGCAGCGGAAGTGAGACAAGTAATGAAAAACTGTTCTTT CASSGSETSNEKLFF
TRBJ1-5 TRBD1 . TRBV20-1 TGCAGTAATGGAGGACAGGGGCTCTCGCAGAAGCCCCAGCATTTT CSNGGQGLSQKPQHF
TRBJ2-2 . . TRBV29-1 TGCAGCGCTGACGTAGTGGGGGGCACCGAGGAGTTGTTTTTT CSADVVGGTEELFF
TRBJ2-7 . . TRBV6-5 TGTGCCAGCAGTTACCTGGGGGTGACCACCACCGAGCAGTACTTC CASSYLGVTTTEQYF
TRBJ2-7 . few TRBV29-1 TGCAGTCACGGTCCACTATACTCCTACGAGCAGTACTTC CSHGPLYSYEQYF
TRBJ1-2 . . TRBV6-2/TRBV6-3 TGTGCCAGCAGTGAGGCCCTCCGGGGCAGGGACGGTTACACCTTC CASSEALRGRDGYTF
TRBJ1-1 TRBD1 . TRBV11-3 TGTGCCAGCAGTTTACGGGACAGAGCCCTGAACACTGAAGCTTTCTTT CASSLRDRALNTEAFF
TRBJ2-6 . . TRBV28 TGTGCCAGCAGTTCTCTCAGGGACTCTGGGGTCAACGTCCTGACTTTC CASSSLRDSGVNVLTF
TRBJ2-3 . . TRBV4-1 TGCGCCAACAGTCTTCACCACACACCGGGCAACCCAGATACGCAGTATTTT CANSLHHTPGNPDTQYF
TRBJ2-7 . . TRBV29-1 TGTAGCTTGGGCAGGGAGTACGTGCAGTACTTC CSLGREYVQYF
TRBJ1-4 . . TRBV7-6 TGTGCCAGCAGCAGACACTCAACTAATGAAAAACTGTTTTTT CASSRHSTNEKLFF